The clone carrying this T cell receptor beta chain was counted ten times or more. The target antigen is unknown. Libraries of TCR beta came from quantitative 5'-RACE with molecular barcodes. TCRdb re-derived calls from the 5' RACE reads in MiXCR, one entry per CDR3 protein. The table has about 140,000 distinct CDR3 sequences, approximately 8.4% seen once. The data were obtained in a study of CD8 T cells in ankylosing spondylitis. Study-wide findings and caveats: Disease-linked clones had a CD8+ phenotype and relatively low frequency in peripheral blood. Disease-linked clones were reportedly significantly enriched in matched ankylosing spondylitis synovial fluid.

The V segment lost 6 bases and the J segment 0 bases; nucleotides outside the gene matches: 9. The CDR3 contains 16 residues. Germline assignment: CDR1 DFQATT and CDR2 SNEGSKA (reference sequence). The sequence was collected from a male donor with ankylosing spondylitis. The chain combines TRBV20-1 with TRBJ2-1; 9 bases are a match to TRBD2. The sample taken for sequencing was synovial fluid, either unsorted or a sorted T cell fraction (not recorded which). The CDR3 reads CSAPSLAGSSYNEQFF. In DNA form, the CDR3 reads TGCAGTGCACCCAGCCTAGCGGGGAGCTCCTACAATGAGCAGTTCTTC.